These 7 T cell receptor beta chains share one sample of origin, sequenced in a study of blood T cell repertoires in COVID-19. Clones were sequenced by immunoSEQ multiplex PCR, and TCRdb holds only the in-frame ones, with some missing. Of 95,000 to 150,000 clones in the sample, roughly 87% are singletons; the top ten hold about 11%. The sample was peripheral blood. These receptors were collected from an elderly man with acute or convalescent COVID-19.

The CDR3 region is CAIRPDRGGEKLFF. The CDR3 nucleotides are TGTGCCATCAGACCCGACAGGGGCGGAGAAAAACTGTTTTTT. V gene TRBV10-3 combines with J gene TRBJ1-4, with 8 nucleotides matching TRBD1. CDR3 length: 14 residues. V shed 6 bases, J shed 8 bases, and the junction held 8 bases outside the gene matches. Germline V gene lookup returns CDR1 ENHRY and CDR2 SYGVKD.

CDR3 loop: CSVVGGGQGLNEGLFF. In nucleotides, the CDR3 is TGCAGCGTTGTGGGCGGTGGACAGGGGCTTAATGAGGGACTGTTTTTT. The chain employs TRBV29-1 and TRBJ1-4, with 9 positions matching TRBD1. There are 16 residues in the CDR3. Germline V gene data show CDR1 as SQVTM and CDR2 as ANQGSEA. The junction had 19 bases not matched to a gene; V was cut back by 4 bases and J by 13 bases. Complete variable domain (other parts from reference TRBV29-1 and TRBJ1-4): SAVISQKPSRDICQRGTSLTIQCQVDSQVTMMFWYRQQPGQSLTLIATANQGSEATYESGFVIDKFPISRPNLTFSTLTVSNMSPEDSSIYLCSVVGGGQGLNEGLFFGSGTQLSVL.

CDR3 sequence reads: CASSAGTLYGYTF. In DNA form, the CDR3 reads TGCGCCAGCAGCGCCGGGACACTCTATGGCTACACCTTC. This sequence joins TRBV5-1 and TRBJ1-2, with a weak D call TRBD1 (6 bases). CDR1 and CDR2 (germline): SGHRS, YFSETQ. The CDR3 covers 13 residues. V shed 4 bases and J shed 4 bases, with 11 bases lying between them. The full variable domain, in which reference TRBV5-1 and TRBJ1-2 provide the parts outside the CDR3, is KAGVTQTPRYLIKTRGQQVTLSCSPISGHRSVSWYQQTPGQGLQFLFEYFSETQRNKGNFPGRFSGRQFSNSRSEMNVSTLELGDSALYLCASSAGTLYGYTFGSGTRLTVV.

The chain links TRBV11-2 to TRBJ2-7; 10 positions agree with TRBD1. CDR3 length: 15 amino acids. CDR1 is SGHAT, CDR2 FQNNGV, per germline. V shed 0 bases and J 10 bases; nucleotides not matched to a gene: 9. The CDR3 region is CASSLDWGQGFEQYF. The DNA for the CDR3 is TGTGCCAGCAGCTTAGATTGGGGACAGGGGTTCGAACAGTACTTC.

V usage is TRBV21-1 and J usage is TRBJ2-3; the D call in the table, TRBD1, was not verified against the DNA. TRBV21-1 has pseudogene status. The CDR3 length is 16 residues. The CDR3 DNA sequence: TGTGCCAGCAGCAAAGGAGGCAGGGGAAGGACAGATACGCAGTATTTT. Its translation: CASSKGGRGRTDTQYF.

The chain's CDR3 is CASSRDRGSQPQHF. In DNA form, the CDR3 reads TGTGCCAGCAGCCGGGACAGGGGTAGTCAGCCCCAGCATTTT. V and J are TRBV6-5 and TRBJ1-5, with TRBD1 identical over 10 bases. The length of the CDR3 is 14 residues. J lost 6 bases, V lost 6 bases, and 5 bases had no gene match. Germline assignment: CDR1 MNHEY and CDR2 SVGAGI.

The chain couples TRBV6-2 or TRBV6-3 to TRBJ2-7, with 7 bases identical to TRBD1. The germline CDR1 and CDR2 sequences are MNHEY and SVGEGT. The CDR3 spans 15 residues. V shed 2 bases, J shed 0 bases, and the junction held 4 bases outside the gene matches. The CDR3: CASSYLDRDSYEQYF. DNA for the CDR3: TGTGCCAGCAGTTACCTCGACAGGGACTCCTACGAGCAGTACTTC.